These 13 T cell receptor beta chains originate from one sample sequenced in a study of T cells in Graves' hyperthyroidism and ophthalmopathy. RNA transcripts yielded amplified TCR beta CDR3 regions. The HTBI primer set served for first-round RT-PCR of the TCR CDR3. Each CDR3 protein is one row after TCRdb ran MiXCR on the multiplex PCR reads. Of under 400,000 distinct CDR3 sequences listed, around 15% are singletons. Sample: blood. These TCRs come from a woman in her sixties with Graves' ophthalmopathy.

This clonotype was recorded at least ten times. The chain links TRBV9 to TRBJ2-3; perhaps TRBD1 as D (6 bases). V was clipped by 4 bases and J by 3 bases, with 9 bases between them. Germline loops: CDR1 SGDLS, CDR2 YYNGEE. This CDR3 has 13 residues. The CDR3 nucleotides are TGTGCCAGCAGCTTCACAGGGACAGATACGCAGTATTTT. This codes for CASSFTGTDTQYF.

This clonotype was counted ten times or more. The chain combines TRBV7-2 with TRBJ2-5; 7 bases are a match to TRBD1. Germline CDR1 reads SGHTA; CDR2 reads FQGNSA. The trim removed 4 bases at V and 0 bases at J, leaving 17 bases unmatched. The length of the CDR3 is 19 residues. The CDR3 bases are TGTGCCAGCAGCTCACCGCCCCCCCTCGAAACAGGGGACCAAGAGACCCAGTACTTC. Amino acids: CASSSPPPLETGDQETQYF.

At least ten counts were recorded for this clonotype. The chain links TRBV2 to TRBJ2-3; D perhaps matches TRBD2 (5 bases). Deletions cut 6 bases from V and 3 bases from J, with 16 bases between. Germline lookup yields CDR1 SNHLY and CDR2 FYNNEI. This CDR3 spans 15 amino acids. CDR3 sequence: CASRYLVGVTDTQYF. DNA of the CDR3: TGTGCCAGCAGATACCTAGTCGGGGTGACAGATACGCAGTATTTT.

Comments on this clonotype: At one boundary the junction diverges from the germline segment, which might be a read error. The chain recombines TRBV5-1 with TRBJ1-6; D unresolved. Germline loops: CDR1 SGHRS, CDR2 YFSETQ. This CDR3 has 14 residues. The CDR3 DNA reads as TGCGTCAGCAGCCTGGGTCTGGAGAATTCACCCCTCCACTTT. It specifies CVSSLGLENSPLHF.

This rearrangement joins TRBV27 to TRBJ1-2; TRBD1 agrees at 9 bases. Germline values: CDR1 MNHEY, CDR2 SMNVEV (reference sequence). This CDR3 comprises 13 residues. Germline trimming cut 6 bases from V and 4 bases from J; bases unmatched to any gene: 3. DNA for the CDR3: TGTGCCAGCAGACCGGGACAGGGCTATGGCTACACCTTC. It yields the protein CASRPGQGYGYTF.

This clonotype was seen many times. The V and J genes are TRBV12-3 or TRBV12-4 and TRBJ2-1; 15 bases are a match to TRBD2. CDR3 length: 20 residues. V lost 7 bases, J lost 4 bases, and 17 bases stayed unmatched. The CDR3 spells CASTPPPGLAGGSKYNEQFF. Written as DNA, the CDR3 is TGTGCCAGCACCCCACCGCCGGGACTAGCGGGAGGTTCTAAGTACAATGAGCAGTTCTTC.

This clonotype was seen ten or more times. The CDR3 nucleotides read TGTGCCAGCAGCTTGGACAGGGCCTACTATGGCTACACCTTC. Translating gives CASSLDRAYYGYTF. This chain links TRBV5-6 with TRBJ1-2, with D possibly being TRBD1 (6 bases). CDR3 size: 14 residues. The V end lost 0 bases, the J end lost 3 bases, and 9 bases lay between the germline ends. Germline V CDR1 and CDR2: SGHDT, YYEEEE.

This clonotype was detected only a few times. The CDR3 coding sequence is TGTGCCAGCAGCTTGGTTACGAGGGCCAACGTCCTGACTTTC. Amino acid sequence: CASSLVTRANVLTF. The V gene is TRBV5-8, the J gene TRBJ2-6; no firm D call. Per germline, CDR1 SGHTS and CDR2 YDEGEE. V was clipped by 0 bases and J by 5 bases, with 6 bases between them. The CDR3 has 14 amino acids.

This clonotype was detected many times. The chain recombines TRBV3-1 with TRBJ2-3, with D possibly being TRBD2 (5 bases). Germline V CDR1 and CDR2: LGHDT, YNNKEL (reference sequence). CDR3 length equals 15 residues. Trimming cost V 1 base and J 0 bases, with 8 bases left between them. Here the CDR3 reads CASSQAPGSTDTQYF. The CDR3 DNA reads as TGTGCCAGCAGCCAAGCTCCGGGAAGCACAGATACGCAGTATTTT.

There are many counts of this clonotype. The chain is built from TRBV2 and TRBJ1-1; D remains ambiguous. Trimming shortened V by 7 bases and J by 0 bases, and 3 bases separated the two germline ends. Germline V gene data show CDR1 as SNHLY and CDR2 as FYNNEI. The CDR3 totals 11 residues. In nucleotides, the CDR3 is TGTGCCAGCAAAGTGAACACTGAAGCTTTCTTT. Protein sequence: CASKVNTEAFF.

This clonotype was detected many times. The chain employs TRBV11-2 and TRBJ2-1; TRBD1 is a possible D gene (6 bases). Germline-derived CDR1 and CDR2 are SGHAT and FQNNGV. Between the trimmed V and J ends, which lost 4 bases and 6 bases, there was a span of 13 bases. The CDR3 has 14 residues. The CDR3 sequence: CASSSTGGFNEQFF. Here the CDR3 DNA reads TGTGCCAGCAGCTCGACAGGCGGTTTCAATGAGCAGTTCTTC. Based on the CDR3 plus reference TRBV11-2 and TRBJ2-1, the full variable domain is EAGVAQSPRYKIIEKRQSVAFWCNPISGHATLYWYQQILGQGPKLLIQFQNNGVVDDSQLPKDRFSAERLKGVDSTLKIQPAKLEDSAVYLCASSSTGGFNEQFFGPGTRLTVL.

This clonotype was recorded at least ten times. V is TRBV20-1 and J is TRBJ1-2, with 7 bases aligning to TRBD1. Germline lookup yields CDR1 DFQATT and CDR2 SNEGSKA (reference sequence). Trimming at V came to 0 bases and at J to 7 bases, leaving 14 bases not matched to a gene. The CDR3 is made up of 16 amino acids. CDR3 DNA sequence: TGCAGTGCTAGAGATCCTTTTAGACAGGGTGCCATTGGCTACACCTTC. Protein product: CSARDPFRQGAIGYTF.

This clonotype was found once. V is TRBV5-1 and J is TRBJ2-7, with TRBD2 matching 11 bases. Germline CDR1 reads SGHRS; CDR2 reads YFSETQ. Trimming cost V 5 bases and J 6 bases; bases outside gene matches: 16. The length of the CDR3 is 17 residues. The CDR3 bases are TGCGCCAGCAGGCCCAATATGCTAGCGGGAGGAGTAGGCGAGCAGTACTTC. The encoded protein is CASRPNMLAGGVGEQYF. Looking up the rest from reference TRBV5-1 and TRBJ2-7 gives the full variable domain: KAGVTQTPRYLIKTRGQQVTLSCSPISGHRSVSWYQQTPGQGLQFLFEYFSETQRNKGNFPGRFSGRQFSNSRSEMNVSTLELGDSALYLCASRPNMLAGGVGEQYFGPGTRLTVT.